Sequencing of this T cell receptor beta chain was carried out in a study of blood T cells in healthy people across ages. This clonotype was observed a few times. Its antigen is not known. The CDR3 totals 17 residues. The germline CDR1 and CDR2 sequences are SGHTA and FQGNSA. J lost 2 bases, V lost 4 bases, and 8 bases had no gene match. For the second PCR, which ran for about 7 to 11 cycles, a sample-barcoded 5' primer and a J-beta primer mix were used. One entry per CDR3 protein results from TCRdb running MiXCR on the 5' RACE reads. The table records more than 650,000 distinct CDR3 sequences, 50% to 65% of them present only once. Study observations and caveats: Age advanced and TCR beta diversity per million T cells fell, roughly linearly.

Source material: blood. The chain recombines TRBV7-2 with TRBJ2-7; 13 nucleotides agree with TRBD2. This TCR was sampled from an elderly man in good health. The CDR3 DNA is TGTGCCAGCAGCTCAGGGACTAGCGGGGCAAAACCCTACGAGCAGTACTTC. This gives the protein CASSSGTSGAKPYEQYF.